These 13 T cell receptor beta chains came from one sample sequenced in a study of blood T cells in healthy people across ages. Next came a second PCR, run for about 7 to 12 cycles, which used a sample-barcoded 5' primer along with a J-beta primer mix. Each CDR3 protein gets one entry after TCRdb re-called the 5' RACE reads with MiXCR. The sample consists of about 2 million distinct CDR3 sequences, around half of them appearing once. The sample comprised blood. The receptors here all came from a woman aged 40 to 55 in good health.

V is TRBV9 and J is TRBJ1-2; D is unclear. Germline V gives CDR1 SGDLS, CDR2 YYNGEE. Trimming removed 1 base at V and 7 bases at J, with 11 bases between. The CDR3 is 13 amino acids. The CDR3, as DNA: TGTGCCAGCAGCGTAAAGGGATCCCGTGGCTACACCTTC. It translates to CASSVKGSRGYTF.

The CDR3 DNA is TGTGCCAGCAGTCAGGAGAGGAGCAATTCACCCCTCCACTTT. Encoded protein: CASSQERSNSPLHF. J is TRBJ1-6 and V is TRBV14, with D uncertain. V was pared by 6 bases and J by 7 bases, with 13 bases between. This CDR3 has 14 residues. Germline assignment: CDR1 SGHDN and CDR2 FVKESK.

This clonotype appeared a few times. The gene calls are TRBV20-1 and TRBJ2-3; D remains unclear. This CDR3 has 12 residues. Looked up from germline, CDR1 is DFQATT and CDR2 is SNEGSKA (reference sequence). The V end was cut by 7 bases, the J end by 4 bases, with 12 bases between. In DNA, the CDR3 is TGCAGTGTCGTTCGCGCGCCAGATACGCAGTATTTT. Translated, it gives CSVVRAPDTQYF.

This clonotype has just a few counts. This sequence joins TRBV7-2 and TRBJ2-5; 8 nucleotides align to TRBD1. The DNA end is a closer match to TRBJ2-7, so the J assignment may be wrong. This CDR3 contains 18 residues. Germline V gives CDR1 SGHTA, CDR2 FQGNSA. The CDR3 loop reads CASSSVSTGASLLHEQYF. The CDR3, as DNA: TGTGCCAGCAGCTCCGTGTCGACAGGGGCTTCTTTGTTACACGAGCAGTACTTC.

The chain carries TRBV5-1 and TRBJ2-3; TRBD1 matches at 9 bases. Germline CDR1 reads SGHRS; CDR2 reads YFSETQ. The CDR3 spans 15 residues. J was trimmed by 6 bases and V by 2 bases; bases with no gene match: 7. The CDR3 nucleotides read TGCGCCAGCAGCTTAACCGGGACAGGGCTTGATACGCAGTATTTT. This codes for CASSLTGTGLDTQYF.

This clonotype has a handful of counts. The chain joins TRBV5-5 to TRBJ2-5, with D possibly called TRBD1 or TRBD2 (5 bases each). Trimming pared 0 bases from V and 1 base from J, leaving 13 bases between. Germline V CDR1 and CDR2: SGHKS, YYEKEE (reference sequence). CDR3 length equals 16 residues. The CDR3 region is CASSLVRAGGQETQYF. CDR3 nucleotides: TGTGCCAGCAGCTTGGTCCGGGCTGGGGGCCAAGAGACCCAGTACTTC.

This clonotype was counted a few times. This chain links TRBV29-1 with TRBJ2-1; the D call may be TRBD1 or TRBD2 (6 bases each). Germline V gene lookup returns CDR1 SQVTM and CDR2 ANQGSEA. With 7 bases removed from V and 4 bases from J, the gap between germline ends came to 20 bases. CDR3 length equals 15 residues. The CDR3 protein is CSADPLGGRYNEQFF. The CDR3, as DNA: TGCAGCGCTGACCCTTTAGGGGGGAGATACAATGAGCAGTTCTTC.

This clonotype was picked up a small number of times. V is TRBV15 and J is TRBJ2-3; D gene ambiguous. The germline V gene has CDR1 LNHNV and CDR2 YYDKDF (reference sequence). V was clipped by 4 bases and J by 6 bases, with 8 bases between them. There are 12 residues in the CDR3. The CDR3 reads CATSKDWDTQYF. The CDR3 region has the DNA TGTGCCACCAGCAAAGACTGGGATACGCAGTATTTT. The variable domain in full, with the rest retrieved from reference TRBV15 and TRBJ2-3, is DAMVIQNPRYQVTQFGKPVTLSCSQTLNHNVMYWYQQKSSQAPKLLFHYYDKDFNNEADTPDNFQSRRPNTSFCFLDIRSPGLGDTAMYLCATSKDWDTQYFGPGTRLTVL.

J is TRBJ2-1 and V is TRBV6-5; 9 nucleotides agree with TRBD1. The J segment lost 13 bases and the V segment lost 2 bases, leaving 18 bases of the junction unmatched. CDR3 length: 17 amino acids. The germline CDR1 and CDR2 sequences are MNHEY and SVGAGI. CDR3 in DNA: TGTGCCAGCAGTTACGGGACAGGGACCGTAGCCAAAAACATTCAGTTCTTC. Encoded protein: CASSYGTGTVAKNIQFF.

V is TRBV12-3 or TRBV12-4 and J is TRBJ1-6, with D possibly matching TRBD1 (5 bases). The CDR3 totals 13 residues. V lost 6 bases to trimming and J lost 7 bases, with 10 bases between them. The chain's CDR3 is CASSPWGNSPLHF. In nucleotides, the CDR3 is TGTGCCAGCAGCCCGTGGGGGAATTCACCCCTCCACTTT.

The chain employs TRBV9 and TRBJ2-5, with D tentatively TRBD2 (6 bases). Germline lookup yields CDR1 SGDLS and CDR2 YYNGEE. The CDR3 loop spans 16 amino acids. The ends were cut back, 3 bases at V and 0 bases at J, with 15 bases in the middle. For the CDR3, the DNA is TGTGCCAGCAGCGATAGCGGTTGGGGGTACCAAGAGACCCAGTACTTC. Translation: CASSDSGWGYQETQYF.

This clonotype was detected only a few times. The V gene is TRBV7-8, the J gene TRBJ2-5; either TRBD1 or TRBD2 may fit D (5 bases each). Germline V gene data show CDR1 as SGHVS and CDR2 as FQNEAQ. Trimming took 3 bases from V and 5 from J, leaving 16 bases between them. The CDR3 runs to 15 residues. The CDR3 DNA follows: TGTGCCAGCAGCTTGGATTACACCGGGGCGGAGACCCAGTACTTC. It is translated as CASSLDYTGAETQYF.

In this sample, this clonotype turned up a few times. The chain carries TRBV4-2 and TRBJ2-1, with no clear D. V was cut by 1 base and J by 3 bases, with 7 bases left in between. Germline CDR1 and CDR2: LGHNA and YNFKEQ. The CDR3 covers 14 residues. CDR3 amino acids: CASSQGSVYNEQFF. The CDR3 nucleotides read TGTGCCAGCAGCCAAGGGTCAGTCTACAATGAGCAGTTCTTC.